Below, one T cell receptor (beta chain) is given with its context. V was pared by 5 bases and J by 7 bases, with 15 bases between. The CDR3 loop spans 15 amino acids. The germline gives CDR1 LNHDA, CDR2 SQIVND (reference sequence). TCRdb keeps only in-frame clones here, not all; method: immunoSEQ multiplex PCR. The sample holds some 74,000 clones, approximately 91% seen once. The data are from a study of T cells after somatic rescue of genetic block. The clonotype comes from a man aged 25-45 years. The rearrangement uses TRBV19 and TRBJ1-6, with D possibly TRBD1 on 6 matching bases. Material for sequencing was peripheral blood mononuclear cells (PBMCs). DNA of the CDR3: TGTGCCAGTAGTTCGGACAGTTTGGGGAATTCACCCCTCCACTTT. Translation: CASSSDSLGNSPLHF.